A single T cell receptor (beta chain) is shown here with its context. This clonotype was seen at least ten times. Which antigen it targets is not known. Base-call qualities are not available, and no considerably larger clone is one nucleotide away. The sample originates from a study of T cells in Graves' hyperthyroidism and ophthalmopathy (dated by TCRdb to between 2018 and 2020). Study-wide context: Peripheral blood was sampled at the time of initial diagnosis, prior to any treatment. Once sampling was done, hyperthyroidism patients were given methimazole at a starting dose of 30 mg daily, whereas ophthalmopathy patients were given high-dose intravenous methylprednisolone. For training and testing, the roughly 93 patients in the discovery cohort were randomly divided in a 7:3 ratio. To identify distinguishing TCR V-J signatures, a discovery cohort of 90 to 100 patients was used, comprising under 45 with Graves' ophthalmopathy and approximately 58 with stable Graves' hyperthyroidism. Prospective prediction of ophthalmopathy was tested in an independent validation cohort consisting of about 19 hyperthyroidism patients and approximately 16 patients who later progressed to ophthalmopathy. In more than five Graves' hyperthyroidism patients, the study also compared T-cell repertoires from thyroid tissue with T-cell repertoires from blood. According to the paper, TCR Vbeta CDR3 sequencing was carried out on over 130 peripheral blood samples, which came from some 41 ophthalmopathy, around 74 hyperthyroidism and roughly 17 progressor patients.

A distance of 10 bases separates the germline ends of V and J, which lose 4 bases and 1 base respectively. From the cysteine up to the phenylalanine, the CDR3 has a length of 14 residues. Solely the CDR3 DNA is kept, with 42 bases framed from the first base. CDR1 SNHLY and CDR2 FYNNEI are derived from the germline V gene. Paper-wide results and their limitations: Most expanded thyroid clonotypes (frequency above 0.001) were also found in blood, which suggests that blood repertoires may mirror thyroid immune responses. No statistical method was used to set the sample size in advance, and investigators knew the group allocation. A 13 V-J signature model separated ophthalmopathy from stable hyperthyroidism, with approximately 87% sensitivity and roughly 84% specificity in cross-validation and 80%/75% in testing. During validation, the model predicted progression to ophthalmopathy a median of about 5.9 months ahead of onset, with more than 55% sensitivity and more than 72% specificity.

Moderately to severely active disease, a Clinical Activity Score of at least 3, a NOSPECS grade of at least 4, and a duration under 3 months were present in ophthalmopathy patients. Patients with uncontrolled infections, other autoimmune diseases, pregnancy or lactation were excluded. Diagnoses were established on the basis of clinical symptoms, serum thyroxine and TRAb, thyroid ultrasound, and orbital computed tomography. PBMCs were separated from roughly 10 ml of fresh peripheral blood using Ficoll-Paque density gradient centrifugation. Total RNA was extracted with Trizol reagent, and quality was checked on an Agilent 2100 Bioanalyzer. The TCR beta CDR3 regions were amplified from RNA transcripts. The TCR CDR3 was subjected to a first round of RT-PCR using the HTBI primer set and the Qiagen OneStep RT-PCR kit. Libraries were constructed in a second round of multiplex PCR, after which size selection and purification were carried out. Paired-end sequencing of the libraries was performed with 100 bp reads on an Illumina HiSeq2000. As for how the authors treated the data: SOAPnuke was used to process the raw data, throwing out any read that contained adapters or uncalled bases, had a mean Phred below 15, or lacked an exact constant-primer or identifier match. High-quality paired reads were merged using COPE v1.2.5, and each unique nucleotide sequence was defined as a clonotype. MiTCR v1.1 was used to align the clonotypes against IMGT TRBV, TRBD and TRBJ reference segments. The analysis included only V-J combinations with a frequency above 0.0001, which together covered 99% to 99.2% of the repertoires. The TCS score was defined as the ratio of F50 (clonal expansion) to E x V (chaos), calculated using BLOSUM62-based TCRdist between CDR3 peptides within each V-J. Welch's t-statistics and random forest reduced roughly 530 V-J features to roughly 13, which were used in a naive Bayes classifier (R e1071). TCRdb trimmed public reads at Q25 via fastp, called clones via MiXCR and kept in-frame beta chains. Entries that share a CDR3 protein sequence are merged under the most common genes and DNA. TCRdb, rather than the study authors, made the V and J calls. The sample yields some 580,000 distinct CDR3 sequences; roughly a sixth were counted once. More than 3% of the sample lies in the top ten.

Sequenced material: blood. This TCR was sampled from a woman aged 40 to 50 with Graves' ophthalmopathy. Recombination connected TRBV2 to TRBJ1-1, with an unclear D gene assignment. The nucleotide sequence reads as follows: TGTGCCAGCAGTGGACCGATAAGGAACACTGAAGCTTTCTTT. This encodes CASSGPIRNTEAFF.